Presented here are 25 T cell receptor beta chains from one specimen sequenced in a study of CD4 T cells in relation to SARS-CoV-2 and coronaviruses. The method was immunoSEQ multiplex PCR; TCRdb's version includes in-frame clones alone and lacks a portion of them. Among approximately 17,000 clones listed, roughly 87% were seen once. These TCRs are of unknown antigen specificity. CD4+ T cells from unexposed donors were obtained before the COVID-19 pandemic (2011-2018). After ten to eleven days of culture, CD4+ T cells were isolated. Sequenced sample: CD4+ T cells from PBMCs, cultured in vitro. The receptors were gathered from a human donor in good health.

This sequence joins TRBV6-5 and TRBJ1-2; no definite D call. CDR1 is MNHEY, CDR2 SVGAGI, per germline. Trimming took 6 bases from V and 1 from J, leaving 9 bases between them. The CDR3 is made up of 13 amino acids. The CDR3 loop is CASRPPGNYGYTF. The CDR3 DNA sequence: TGTGCCAGCAGACCCCCCGGTAACTATGGCTACACCTTC.

The chain carries TRBV27 and TRBJ2-3, with TRBD2 matching over 7 bases. Germline values: CDR1 MNHEY, CDR2 SMNVEV (reference sequence). V lost 11 bases and J lost 7; bases outside the gene matches: 24. CDR3 size: 17 residues. CDR3 region: CASATHRGRDLANTQYF. The CDR3 region has the DNA TGTGCCTCAGCAACCCATCGCGGGAGAGACCTCGCAAATACGCAGTATTTT.

V usage is TRBV7-9 and J usage is TRBJ2-2, with 7 positions matching TRBD2. The CDR3 length is 16 residues. Germline-derived CDR1 and CDR2 are SEHNR and FQNEAQ (reference sequence). Unmatched junction bases numbered 12, after V lost 5 bases and J lost 6 bases. This CDR3 is CASSPRDYRRSGELFF. The CDR3 nucleotides are TGTGCCAGCAGCCCCCGGGACTACCGACGGTCCGGGGAGCTGTTTTTT.

The CDR3 nucleotides read TGTGCCAGCAGCTTGAGCGGGAGAATTCAGTACTTC. Its translation is CASSLSGRIQYF. V usage is TRBV7-9 and J usage is TRBJ2-4; 8 bases are a match to TRBD2. Germline V gene sequence: CDR1 SEHNR, CDR2 FQNEAQ (reference sequence). The CDR3 runs to 12 residues. The junction had 2 bases not matched to a gene; V was cut back by 3 bases and J by 10 bases.

The genes are TRBV11-2 and TRBJ2-1; D might be TRBD2 (5 bases). V gave up 5 bases and J gave up 7 bases, with 9 bases separating them. Germline V gene lookup returns CDR1 SGHAT and CDR2 FQNNGV. This CDR3 has 12 residues. This CDR3 is CASSQSGNEQFF. The CDR3 DNA reads as TGTGCCAGCAGCCAAAGCGGTAATGAGCAGTTCTTC.

This chain connects TRBV5-1 to TRBJ1-2; D unclear. V lost 0 bases and J 5 bases, leaving 8 bases between the germline ends. This CDR3 is built from 13 residues. CDR1 and CDR2 (germline): SGHRS, YFSETQ. In nucleotides, the CDR3 is TGCGCCAGCAGCTTGGAGACGGAATATGGCTACACCTTC. This codes for CASSLETEYGYTF.

V and J are TRBV19 and TRBJ2-2; weak D call: TRBD2 (5 bases). CDR3 length: 16 amino acids. The germline gives CDR1 LNHDA, CDR2 SQIVND (reference sequence). V gave up 6 bases and J gave up 0 bases, with 14 bases separating them. CDR3 sequence (DNA): TGTGCCAGTAGGGAGGTAGGCAACTCGAACACCGGGGAGCTGTTTTTT. It is translated as CASREVGNSNTGELFF.

The chain couples TRBV18 to TRBJ2-1; 12 bases are a match to TRBD2. This CDR3 has 16 amino acids. Trimming cost V 1 base and J 6 bases; bases outside gene matches: 4. Germline CDR1 KGHSH, CDR2 LQKENI. CDR3 loop: CASSPRLAGGGNEQFF. The CDR3 coding sequence is TGTGCCAGCTCACCACGCCTAGCGGGAGGGGGCAATGAGCAGTTCTTC. Full variable domain (rest looked up from reference TRBV18 and TRBJ2-1): NAGVMQNPRHLVRRRGQEARLRCSPMKGHSHVYWYRQLPEEGLKFMVYLQKENIIDESGMPKERFSAEFPKEGPSILRIQQVVRGDSAAYFCASSPRLAGGGNEQFFGPGTRLTVL.

The V and J genes are TRBV6-2 or TRBV6-3 and TRBJ2-3; D is perhaps TRBD2 (7 bases). CDR1 is MNHEY, CDR2 SVGEGT, per germline. The CDR3 loop spans 18 amino acids. V lost 3 bases to trimming and J lost 0 bases, with 19 bases between them. Here the CDR3 reads CASSYVGRGGLSTDTQYF. The CDR3, as DNA: TGTGCCAGCAGTTATGTCGGTAGGGGGGGGCTTAGCACAGATACGCAGTATTTT.

The genes are TRBV7-3 and TRBJ1-1; a possible D gene is TRBD1 (6 bases). Germline loops: CDR1 SGHTA, CDR2 FQGTGA. This CDR3 comprises 14 residues. V was trimmed by 2 bases and J by 1 base, leaving 8 bases between them. The CDR3: CASSLGGPNTEAFF. The CDR3 nucleotides are TGTGCCAGCAGCTTAGGGGGCCCGAACACTGAAGCTTTCTTT.

This clone was detected only a few times. The chain combines TRBV18 with TRBJ1-6, with D unclear. The V end lost 6 bases, the J end lost 6 bases, and 15 bases lay between the germline ends. CDR1 KGHSH and CDR2 LQKENI come from the germline V gene. This CDR3 region has 15 residues. CDR3 bases: TGTGCCAGCTCCTCGGCGCAGCCACTTAATTCACCCCTCCACTTT. Translated: CASSSAQPLNSPLHF.

This clone was seen more than once but under ten times. The chain combines TRBV18 with TRBJ2-1, with D possibly matching TRBD2 (6 bases). The CDR3 is 15 residues long. Germline V CDR1 and CDR2: KGHSH, LQKENI. Trimming pared 6 bases from V and 4 bases from J, leaving 16 bases between. Here the CDR3 reads CASSPRVADYNEQFF. CDR3 in DNA: TGTGCCAGCTCCCCTCGAGTAGCGGATTACAATGAGCAGTTCTTC.

The chain has TRBV18 and TRBJ2-7, with D unclear. Germline assignment: CDR1 KGHSH and CDR2 LQKENI. V was clipped by 3 bases and J by 0 bases, with 9 bases between them. This CDR3 spans 14 amino acids. CDR3 protein: CASSPFPSSYEQYF. The DNA for the CDR3 is TGTGCCAGCTCACCTTTTCCCAGCTCCTACGAGCAGTACTTC.

The chain links TRBV7-2 to TRBJ2-2; D might be TRBD2 (6 bases). Germline lookup yields CDR1 SGHTA and CDR2 FQGNSA. Trimming cost V 0 bases and J 6 bases, with 8 bases left between them. The CDR3 has 14 amino acids. The CDR3 region is CASSLAASAGELFF. The CDR3 nucleotides read TGTGCCAGCAGCTTAGCGGCTAGCGCCGGGGAGCTGTTTTTT. Full variable domain (rest looked up from reference TRBV7-2 and TRBJ2-2): GAGVSQSPSNKVTEKGKDVELRCDPISGHTALYWYRQSLGQGLEFLIYFQGNSAPDKSGLPSDRFSAERTGGSVSTLTIQRTQQEDSAVYLCASSLAASAGELFFGEGSRLTVL.

This chain links TRBV5-5 with TRBJ2-7, with D maybe TRBD2 (5 bases). Germline CDR1 and CDR2: SGHKS and YYEKEE (reference sequence). The ends were cut back, 0 bases at V and 7 bases at J, with 17 bases in the middle. This CDR3 comprises 15 residues. CDR3 DNA sequence: TGTGCCAGCAGCTTGGGGGTGGGCAGGAGGTGGGAGCAGTACTTC. Its protein product is CASSLGVGRRWEQYF.

The chain couples TRBV3-1 (or the pseudogene TRBV3-2) to TRBJ2-1, with D uncertain. Trimming took 2 bases from V and 14 from J, leaving 10 bases between them. From germline, CDR1 is LGHDT and CDR2 YNNKEL (reference sequence). This CDR3 has 11 residues. CDR3 region: CASSQTPEKFF. CDR3 sequence (DNA): TGTGCCAGCAGCCAAACACCGGAGAAGTTCTTC.

V and J are TRBV19 and TRBJ2-5, with D maybe TRBD2 (6 bases). This CDR3 contains 14 residues. Between the trimmed V and J ends, which lost 9 bases and 5 bases, there was a span of 19 bases. From germline, CDR1 is LNHDA and CDR2 SQIVND (reference sequence). The CDR3 DNA reads TGTGCCAGCATGTCCGGCCCTGGAGGGGAGACCCAGTACTTC. This codes for CASMSGPGGETQYF. The whole variable domain, remainder taken from reference TRBV19 and TRBJ2-5, is DGGITQSPKYLFRKEGQNVTLSCEQNLNHDAMYWYRQDPGQGLRLIYYSQIVNDFQKGDIAEGYSVSREKKESFPLTVTSAQKNPTAFYLCASMSGPGGETQYFGPGTRLLVL.

Comment on this clone: Sequence at one end of the junction differs from germline and may be a read error. Other DNA sequences of this sample code for an identical CDR3. The chain links TRBV6-5 to TRBJ1-1, with no clear D. From germline, CDR1 is MNHEY and CDR2 SVGAGI. The CDR3 contains 15 residues. The CDR3 nucleotides are TGTGCCAGCAGTTACGGGCGGGAGCTGAACACTGAAGCTTTCTTC. Protein sequence: CASSYGRELNTEAFF.

The V call is TRBV5-8, the J call TRBJ2-7; the D gene is possibly TRBD1 (5 bases). Germline CDR1 and CDR2: SGHTS and YDEGEE. The CDR3 contains 15 residues. Trimming cost V 0 bases and J 2 bases, with 12 bases left between them. CDR3 nucleotide sequence: TGTGCCAGCAGCTTGGAGCCAGGGTCAACCTACGAGCAGTACTTC. Translated, it gives CASSLEPGSTYEQYF.

The J gene is TRBJ1-1, the V gene TRBV7-2; unclear D gene. The germline gives CDR1 SGHTA, CDR2 FQGNSA. V dropped 3 bases and J dropped 0 bases, with 11 bases sitting between them. The CDR3 loop spans 15 amino acids. CDR3 sequence (DNA): TGTGCCAGCAGCTTTTTTGGTAATTTGAACACTGAAGCTTTCTTT. This translates into CASSFFGNLNTEAFF.

The V gene is TRBV11-3, the J gene TRBJ2-1; D tentatively fits TRBD1 or TRBD2 (6 bases each). Germline-derived CDR1 and CDR2 are SGHNT and YENEEA. The ends were cut back, 5 bases at V and 9 bases at J, with 20 bases in the middle. The CDR3 extends over 15 amino acids. CDR3 DNA: TGTGCCAGCAGCCCCCGGGGGCCGCGGGGTGGTGAGCAGTTCTTC. Its translation: CASSPRGPRGGEQFF.

J is TRBJ1-1 and V is TRBV2, with 12 bases aligning to TRBD1. V was pared by 7 bases and J by 1 base, with 1 base of the junction left unmatched. CDR3 size: 14 residues. Per germline, CDR1 SNHLY and CDR2 FYNNEI. The CDR3 spells CASMGQGANTEAFF. CDR3 nucleotides: TGTGCCAGCATGGGACAGGGGGCGAACACTGAAGCTTTCTTT.

The V and J genes are TRBV14 and TRBJ1-1; D ambiguous. The germline V gene encodes CDR1 SGHDN and CDR2 FVKESK. Trimming stripped 0 bases from V and 1 base from J, with 9 bases between. CDR3 length: 15 amino acids. The CDR3 sequence: CASSQELPPNTEAFF. In DNA, the CDR3 is TGTGCCAGCAGCCAAGAGTTGCCGCCGAACACTGAAGCTTTCTTT.

The chain employs TRBV3-1 (or the pseudogene TRBV3-2) and TRBJ2-1, with D hard to call. CDR1 LGHDT and CDR2 YNNKEL come from the germline V gene (reference sequence). This CDR3 contains 11 residues. The V end lost 4 bases, the J end lost 10 bases, and 8 bases lay between the germline ends. CDR3: CASSRMGEQFF. DNA for the CDR3: TGTGCCAGCAGCCGAATGGGGGAGCAGTTCTTC.

This chain links TRBV5-1 with TRBJ1-2; TRBD1 agrees at 7 bases. This CDR3 comprises 14 residues. The germline V gene encodes CDR1 SGHRS and CDR2 YFSETQ. V was pared by 5 bases and J by 8 bases, with 12 bases of the junction left unmatched. The CDR3 DNA sequence: TGCGCCAGCAGTCCGGAAGGGGGCATTACGGGCTACACCTTC. This translates into CASSPEGGITGYTF.